This T cell receptor (beta chain) originates from a study of control samples from healthy donors and cancer patients. Germline V gives CDR1 SGHKS, CDR2 YYEKEE (reference sequence). The CDR3 has 15 residues. The V end was cut by 4 bases, the J end by 7 bases, with 18 bases between. The protocol was immunoSEQ multiplex PCR, while the TCRdb copy is restricted to in-frame clones and leaves out a portion. This sample has 150,000 or so clones, with roughly 94% found just once. The sample comprised PBMCs. This clonotype was obtained from a man between 60 and 75 years old with colorectal cancer. This chain connects TRBV5-5 to TRBJ2-1; D assignment may be TRBD1 or TRBD2 (6 bases each). The CDR3 bases are TGTGCCAGCAGCCTAGGTGGGGGGCAGGTGAATGAGCAGTTCTTC. It translates to CASSLGGGQVNEQFF.